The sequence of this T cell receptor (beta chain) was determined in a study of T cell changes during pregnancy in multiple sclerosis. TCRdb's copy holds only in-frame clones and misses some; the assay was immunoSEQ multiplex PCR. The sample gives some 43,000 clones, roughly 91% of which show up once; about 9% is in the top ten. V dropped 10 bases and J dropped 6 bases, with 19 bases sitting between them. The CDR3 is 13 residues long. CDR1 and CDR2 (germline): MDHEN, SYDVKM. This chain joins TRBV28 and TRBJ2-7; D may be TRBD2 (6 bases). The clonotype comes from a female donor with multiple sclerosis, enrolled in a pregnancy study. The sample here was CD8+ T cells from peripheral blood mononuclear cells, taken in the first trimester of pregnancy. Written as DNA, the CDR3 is TGTGCCACCACCTCTCGTAGCGGTGTCGAGCAGTACTTC. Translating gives CATTSRSGVEQYF.